This T cell receptor beta chain emerged from a study of blood T cell repertoires in COVID-19. Background on the study: From T cells, B-cell-depleted T cells, or PBMCs came the material, which was cDNA or gDNA.

Trimming removed 3 bases from V and 4 bases from J, with 7 bases in between. CDR1 SQVTM and CDR2 ANQGSEA come from the germline V gene. The CDR3 has 11 amino acids. This table comes from immunoSEQ multiplex PCR, and its TCRdb copy is limited to in-frame clones, with some not included. Of about 130,000 clones listed, around 76% are singletons. The chain uses TRBV29-1 and TRBJ2-7; D perhaps matches TRBD2 (5 bases). The sample was peripheral blood. The sequence came from a man aged 55-75 years with acute or convalescent COVID-19. The CDR3 spells CSVDEGYEQYF. The CDR3 DNA sequence: TGCAGCGTTGATGAGGGTTACGAGCAGTACTTC.